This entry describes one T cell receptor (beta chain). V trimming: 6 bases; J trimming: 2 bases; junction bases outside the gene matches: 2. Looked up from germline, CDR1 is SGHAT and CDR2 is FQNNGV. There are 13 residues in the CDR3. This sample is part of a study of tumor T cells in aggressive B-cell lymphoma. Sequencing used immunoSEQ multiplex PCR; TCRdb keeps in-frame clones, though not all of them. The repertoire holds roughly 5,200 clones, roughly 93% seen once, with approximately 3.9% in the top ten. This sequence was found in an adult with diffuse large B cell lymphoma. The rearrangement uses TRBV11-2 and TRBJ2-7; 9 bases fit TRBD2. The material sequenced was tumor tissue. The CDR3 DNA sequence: TGTGCCAGCAGGAGGACTAGCGCCTACGAGCAGTACTTC. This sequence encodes CASRRTSAYEQYF.